A selection of T cell receptor beta chains follows, all from one sample in a study of OX40 agonist ivuxolimab in advanced cancers. Only in-frame clones appear in the TCRdb table, and some are missing; sequencing was by immunoSEQ multiplex PCR. The sample yields around 64,000 clones, about 89% seen once. The source was CD4+ or CD8+ T cells sorted from blood, collected in a trial of the OX40 agonist ivuxolimab. All receptors derive from an adult with an advanced solid tumor such as melanoma, head and neck, liver or kidney cancer. Each CDR3 is given with its conserved first and last residue. A D gene is named only where the DNA matches it firmly. Only part of the rows carry a size: once, few, many, or a class if the clone is expanded.

TRBJ1-2,TRBD1,.,TRBV6-5,CASAGTGVNYGYTF,TGTGCCAGCGCCGGGACAGGGGTGAACTATGGCTACACCTTC
TRBJ2-1,TRBD2,once,TRBV5-4,CASSGHSGAGPYNEQFF,TGTGCCAGCAGTGGGCATAGCGGGGCTGGCCCCTACAATGAGCAGTTCTTC
TRBJ1-5,.,.,TRBV13,CASSVQGGGNQPQHF,TGTGCCAGCAGCGTACAGGGAGGGGGCAATCAGCCCCAGCATTTT
TRBJ2-5,TRBD2,.,TRBV9,CASSVGLAEGIETQYF,TGTGCCAGCAGCGTAGGACTAGCGGAGGGGATAGAGACCCAGTACTTC
TRBJ2-4,TRBD1,.,TRBV27,CASSLDRDALIAKNIQYF,TGTGCCAGCAGTCTGGACAGGGATGCCCTAATAGCCAAAAACATTCAGTACTTC
TRBJ1-5,.,.,TRBV19,CASTFASNQPQHF,TGTGCCAGCACATTCGCTAGCAATCAGCCCCAGCATTTT
TRBJ2-7,.,.,TRBV9,CASEGGLGNYEQYF,TGTGCCAGCGAGGGGGGACTTGGGAACTACGAGCAGTACTTC
TRBJ2-7,.,.,TRBV19,CASSILGEQYF,TGTGCCAGTAGTATCCTCGGAGAGCAGTACTTC
TRBJ1-1,TRBD1,.,TRBV6-5,CASSPTDRGRGAFF,TGTGCCAGCAGTCCAACAGACAGGGGCAGAGGAGCTTTCTTT
TRBJ2-2,.,.,TRBV19,CASSIGGLRELFF,TGTGCCAGTAGTATAGGGGGACTTCGGGAGCTGTTTTTT
TRBJ2-7,.,.,TRBV7-9,CASSLAQANYEQYF,TGTGCCAGCAGCTTAGCGCAGGCAAACTACGAGCAGTACTTC
TRBJ2-1,.,.,TRBV7-2,CASSFDTYNEQFF,TGTGCCAGCAGCTTCGACACCTACAATGAGCAGTTCTTC
TRBJ2-1,.,.,TRBV18,CASTDLLAIHNEQFF,TGTGCCAGCACGGACCTTCTAGCAATCCACAATGAGCAGTTCTTC
TRBJ2-1,TRBD1,.,TRBV2,CASSGQGAGNEQFF,TGTGCCAGCAGTGGACAGGGGGCTGGGAATGAGCAGTTCTTC
TRBJ1-2,.,.,TRBV30,CACQPDLSAGYTF,TGTGCCTGCCAACCGGACCTCTCTGCTGGCTACACCTTC
TRBJ2-1,.,once,TRBV7-2,CASSLAPGTGEQFF,TGTGCCAGCAGCTTAGCGCCGGGAACAGGGGAGCAGTTCTTC